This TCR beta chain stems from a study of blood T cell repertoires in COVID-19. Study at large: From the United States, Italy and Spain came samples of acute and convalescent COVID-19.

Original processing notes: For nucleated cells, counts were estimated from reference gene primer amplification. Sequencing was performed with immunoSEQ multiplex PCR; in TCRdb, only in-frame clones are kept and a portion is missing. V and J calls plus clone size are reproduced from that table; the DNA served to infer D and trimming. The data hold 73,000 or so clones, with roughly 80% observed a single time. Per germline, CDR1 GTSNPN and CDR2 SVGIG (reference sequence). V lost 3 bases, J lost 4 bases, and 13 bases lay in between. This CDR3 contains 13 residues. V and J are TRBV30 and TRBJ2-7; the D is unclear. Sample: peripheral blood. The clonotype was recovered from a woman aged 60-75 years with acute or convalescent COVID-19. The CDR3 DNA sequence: TGTGCCTGGAGGCAACCACCAGGTTACGAGCAGTACTTC. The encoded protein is CAWRQPPGYEQYF. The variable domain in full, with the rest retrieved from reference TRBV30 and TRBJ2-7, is SQTIHQWPATLVQPVGSPLSLECTVEGTSNPNLYWYRQAAGRGLQLLFYSVGIGQISSEVPQNLSASRPQDRQFILSSKKLLLSDSGFYLCAWRQPPGYEQYFGPGTRLTVT.